This T cell receptor beta chain was obtained from a study of blood T cell repertoires in COVID-19. CDR3 size: 13 residues. V was trimmed by 4 bases and J by 1 base, leaving 7 bases between them. From germline, CDR1 is LGHDT and CDR2 YNNKEL (reference sequence). Authors' analysis steps: Reference gene primer amplification gave estimated nucleated cell counts. Sequenced by immunoSEQ multiplex PCR; TCRdb stores in-frame clones only, minus some. V and J calls plus clone size are reproduced from that table; the DNA served to infer D and trimming. The sample lists some 150,000 clones, roughly 87% occurring once.

Sequenced sample: peripheral blood. The gene calls are TRBV3-1 (or the pseudogene TRBV3-2) and TRBJ1-1; D is unresolved. This clonotype was sampled from a woman between 55 and 75 years old with active or convalescent COVID-19. The CDR3 DNA reads TGTGCCAGCAGCCCAGGTAGGAACACTGAAGCTTTCTTT. Its protein is CASSPGRNTEAFF.